The clone carrying this TCR beta chain was recorded only once. Its antigen is not known. Clones were sequenced by immunoSEQ multiplex PCR, and TCRdb holds only the in-frame ones, with some missing. The sample gives tens of thousands of clones, roughly 93% of which show up once; roughly 1.7% is in the top ten. These data originate in a study of Tregs in tolerant kidney transplant recipients. Per germline, CDR1 SGHRS and CDR2 YFSETQ. This CDR3 region has 14 residues. Related graft donors supplied nonmyeloablative bone marrow transplants, and mixed chimerism was transient. Unstimulated regulatory T cells (CD4+CD25+CD127-), CD4+CD25- non-regulatory cells, CD4 and CD8 cells were FACS-sorted from thawed PBMCs. General study findings and limits: Nucleotide sequences could not be compared across some patients' samples due to primer changes.

The specimen comprised CD4+ T cells from blood (PBMCs), sampled 12 months after the transplant. The TCR comes from a human patient who received a combined kidney and bone marrow transplant. Some T cells may originate from the graft donor. This chain links TRBV5-1 with TRBJ2-5; TRBD2 is a possible D gene (5 bases). TRBJ2-7 matches the DNA end more closely, so the J call is doubtful. As DNA, the CDR3 is TGCGCCAGCAGCTTGGTTGTCAGCGGAAGCGAGCAGTACTTC. Protein sequence: CASSLVVSGSEQYF.